Sequencing of this T cell receptor beta chain was carried out in a study of Tregs in tolerant kidney transplant recipients. Looking at the study overall: Mixed chimerism was transient after nonmyeloablative marrow transplants from related graft donors. Study-wide findings and caveats: For some patients, primers changed over time, blocking nucleotide-level comparison. In tolerant patients, donor-specific Tregs outgrew total Tregs, suggesting antigen-driven expansion.

A note on this clone: Its antigen is still unknown.

Generated by immunoSEQ multiplex PCR, the TCRdb table keeps only in-frame clones and is missing some. This sample yields 85,000 to 100,000 clones, of which roughly 93% are seen a single time; 0.46% belongs to the top ten. The CDR3 is 18 amino acids. V shed 8 bases, J shed 4 bases, and the junction held 17 bases outside the gene matches. The germline CDR1 and CDR2 sequences are SEHNR and FQNEAQ (reference sequence). Thawed PBMCs were FACS-sorted into unstimulated CD4+CD25+CD127- regulatory T cells, CD4+CD25- non-regulatory cells, CD4 and CD8 cells. This TCR was recovered from a human donor who received a combined kidney and bone marrow transplant. Sequencing was performed on CD4+ T cells from blood, taken before the transplant. The chain employs TRBV7-9 and TRBJ2-2; 9 bases match TRBD2. The CDR3 sequence: CASLYWPSGKLSTGELFF. The CDR3 DNA reads TGTGCCAGCTTATACTGGCCTAGCGGGAAGTTGAGCACCGGGGAGCTGTTTTTT.